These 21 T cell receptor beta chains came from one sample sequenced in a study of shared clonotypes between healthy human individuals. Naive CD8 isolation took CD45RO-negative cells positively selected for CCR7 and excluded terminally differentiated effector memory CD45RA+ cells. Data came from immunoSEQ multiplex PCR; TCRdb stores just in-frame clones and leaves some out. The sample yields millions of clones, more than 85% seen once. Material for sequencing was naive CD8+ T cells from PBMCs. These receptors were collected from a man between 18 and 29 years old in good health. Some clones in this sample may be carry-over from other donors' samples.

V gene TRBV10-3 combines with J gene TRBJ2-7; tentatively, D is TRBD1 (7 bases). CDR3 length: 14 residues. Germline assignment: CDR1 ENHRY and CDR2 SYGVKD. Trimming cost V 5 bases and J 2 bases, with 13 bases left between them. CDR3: CAISQAGGTYEQYF. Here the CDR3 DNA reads TGTGCCATCAGTCAGGCAGGGGGGACCTACGAGCAGTACTTC.

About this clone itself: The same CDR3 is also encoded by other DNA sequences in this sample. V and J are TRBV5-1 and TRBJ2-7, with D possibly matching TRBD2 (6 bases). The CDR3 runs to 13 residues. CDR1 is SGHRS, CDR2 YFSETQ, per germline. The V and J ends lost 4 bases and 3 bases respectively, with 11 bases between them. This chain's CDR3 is CASSRIADYEQYF. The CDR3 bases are TGCGCCAGCAGCCGGATAGCGGACTACGAGCAGTACTTC.

The CDR3 is CASRSRDRGPGETQYF. In DNA, the CDR3 is TGTGCCAGCAGGTCCCGGGACAGGGGGCCCGGGGAGACCCAGTACTTC. The genes are TRBV7-9 and TRBJ2-5; 12 bases match TRBD1. CDR1 is SEHNR and CDR2 is FQNEAQ in the germline V gene (reference sequence). Trimming at V came to 6 bases and at J to 5 bases, leaving 10 bases not matched to a gene. CDR3 length: 16 amino acids.

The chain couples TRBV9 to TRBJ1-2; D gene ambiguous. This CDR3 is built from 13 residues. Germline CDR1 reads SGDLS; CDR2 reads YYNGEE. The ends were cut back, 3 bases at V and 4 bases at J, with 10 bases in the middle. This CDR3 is CASSGLMLYGYTF. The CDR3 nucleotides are TGTGCCAGCAGCGGACTGATGCTCTATGGCTACACCTTC. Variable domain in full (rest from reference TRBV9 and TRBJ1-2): DSGVTQTPKHLITATGQRVTLRCSPRSGDLSVYWYQQSLDQGLQFLIQYYNGEERAKGNILERFSAQQFPDLHSELNLSSLELGDSALYFCASSGLMLYGYTFGSGTRLTVV.

CDR3 sequence (DNA): TGTGCCAGCAGCTTAGTTAGCGGGAGGGTAGAAAACATTCAGTACTTC. Translating gives CASSLVSGRVENIQYF. The genes are TRBV13 and TRBJ2-4, with 11 bases identical to TRBD2. J was trimmed by 5 bases and V by 1 base; bases with no gene match: 4. There are 16 residues in the CDR3. Looked up from germline, CDR1 is PRHDT and CDR2 is FYEKMQ (reference sequence). The full variable domain, its missing parts supplied by reference TRBV13 and TRBJ2-4, is AAGVIQSPRHLIKEKRETATLKCYPIPRHDTVYWYQQGPGQDPQFLISFYEKMQSDKGSIPDRFSAQQFSDYHSELNMSSLELGDSALYFCASSLVSGRVENIQYFGAGTRLSVL.

In DNA, the CDR3 is TGCGCCAGCAGCTTGGATCGGGTGAACACTGAAGCTTTCTTT. It specifies CASSLDRVNTEAFF. The chain recombines TRBV5-1 with TRBJ1-1; D not certain. The CDR3 covers 14 residues. V lost 0 bases and J 0 bases, leaving 6 bases between the germline ends. Germline CDR1 reads SGHRS; CDR2 reads YFSETQ.

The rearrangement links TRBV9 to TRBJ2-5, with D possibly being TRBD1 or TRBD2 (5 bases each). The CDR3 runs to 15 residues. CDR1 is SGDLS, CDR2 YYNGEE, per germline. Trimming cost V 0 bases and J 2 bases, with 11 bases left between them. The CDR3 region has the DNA TGTGCCAGCAGCGTAGGGGGGACCGAGCAAGAGACCCAGTACTTC. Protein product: CASSVGGTEQETQYF.

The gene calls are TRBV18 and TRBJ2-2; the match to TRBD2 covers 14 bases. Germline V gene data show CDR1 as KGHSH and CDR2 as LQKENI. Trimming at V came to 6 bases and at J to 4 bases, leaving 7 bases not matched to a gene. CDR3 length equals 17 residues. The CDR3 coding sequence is TGTGCCAGCTCGCCCGGGACTAGCGGGAGTTTCACCGGGGAGCTGTTTTTT. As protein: CASSPGTSGSFTGELFF.

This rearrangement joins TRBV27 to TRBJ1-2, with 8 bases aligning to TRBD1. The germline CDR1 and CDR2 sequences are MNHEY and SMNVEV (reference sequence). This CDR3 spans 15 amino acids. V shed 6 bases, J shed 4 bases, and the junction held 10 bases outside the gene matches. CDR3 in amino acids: CASRAGAGGLYGYTF. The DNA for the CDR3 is TGTGCCAGCAGGGCGGGGGCAGGGGGCCTCTATGGCTACACCTTC.

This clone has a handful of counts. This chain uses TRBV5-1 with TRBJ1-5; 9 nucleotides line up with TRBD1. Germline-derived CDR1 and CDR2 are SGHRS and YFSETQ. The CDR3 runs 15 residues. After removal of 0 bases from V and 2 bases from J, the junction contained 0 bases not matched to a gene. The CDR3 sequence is CASSLGTGGNQPQHF. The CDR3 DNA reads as TGCGCCAGCAGCTTGGGGACAGGGGGCAATCAGCCCCAGCATTTT.

The CDR3 DNA reads as TGTGCCAGCAGCTCTGGCCCCCTAGGGACAAATAGTATGGAGACCCAGTACTTC. Translating gives CASSSGPLGTNSMETQYF. The V call is TRBV7-9, the J call TRBJ2-5; possibly TRBD1 for D (6 bases). The CDR3 covers 18 residues. From germline, CDR1 is SEHNR and CDR2 FQNEAQ (reference sequence). The germline V and J ends were trimmed by 4 bases and 5 bases, with 26 bases remaining between them.

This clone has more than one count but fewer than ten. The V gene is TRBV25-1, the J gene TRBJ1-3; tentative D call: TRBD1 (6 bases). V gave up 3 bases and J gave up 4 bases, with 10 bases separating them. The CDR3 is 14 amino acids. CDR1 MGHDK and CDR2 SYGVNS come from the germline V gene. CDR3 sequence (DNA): TGTGCCAGCAGTGACAGGGGCTACGGAAACACCATATATTTT. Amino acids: CASSDRGYGNTIYF.

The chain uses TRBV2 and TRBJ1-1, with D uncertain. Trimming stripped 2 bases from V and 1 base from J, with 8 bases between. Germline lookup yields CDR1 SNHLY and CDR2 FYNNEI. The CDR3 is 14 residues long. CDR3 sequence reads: CASSEQATNTEAFF. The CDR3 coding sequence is TGTGCCAGCAGTGAACAGGCGACGAACACTGAAGCTTTCTTT.

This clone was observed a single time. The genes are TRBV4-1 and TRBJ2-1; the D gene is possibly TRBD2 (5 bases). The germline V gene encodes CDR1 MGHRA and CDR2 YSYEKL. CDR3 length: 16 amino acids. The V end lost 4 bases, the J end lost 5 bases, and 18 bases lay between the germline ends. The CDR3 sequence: CASSPLKERFNNEQFF. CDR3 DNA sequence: TGCGCCAGCAGCCCTTTGAAAGAGCGGTTCAACAATGAGCAGTTCTTC.

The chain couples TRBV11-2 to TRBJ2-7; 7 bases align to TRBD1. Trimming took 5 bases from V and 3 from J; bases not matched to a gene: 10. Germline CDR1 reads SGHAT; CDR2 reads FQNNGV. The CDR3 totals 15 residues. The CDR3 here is CASSTRQGPYYEQYF. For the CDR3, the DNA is TGTGCCAGCAGCACGAGACAGGGACCTTACTACGAGCAGTACTTC.

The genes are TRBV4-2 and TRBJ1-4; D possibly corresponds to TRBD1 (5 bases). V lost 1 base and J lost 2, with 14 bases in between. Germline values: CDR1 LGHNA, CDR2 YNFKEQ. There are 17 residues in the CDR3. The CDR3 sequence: CASSQGAGVPTNEKLFF. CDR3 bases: TGTGCCAGCAGCCAAGGGGCGGGGGTTCCGACTAATGAAAAACTGTTTTTT.

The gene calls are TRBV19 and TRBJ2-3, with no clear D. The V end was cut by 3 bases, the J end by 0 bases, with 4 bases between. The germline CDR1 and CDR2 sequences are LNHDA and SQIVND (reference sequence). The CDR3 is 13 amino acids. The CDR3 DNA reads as TGTGCCAGTAGTATTGGTAGCACAGATACGCAGTATTTT. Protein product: CASSIGSTDTQYF.

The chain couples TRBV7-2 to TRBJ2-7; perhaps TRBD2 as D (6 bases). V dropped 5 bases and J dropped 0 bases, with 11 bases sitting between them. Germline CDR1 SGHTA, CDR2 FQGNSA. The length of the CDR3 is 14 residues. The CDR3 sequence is CASSRRRGSYEQYF. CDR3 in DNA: TGTGCCAGCAGCAGGAGGCGGGGCTCCTACGAGCAGTACTTC.

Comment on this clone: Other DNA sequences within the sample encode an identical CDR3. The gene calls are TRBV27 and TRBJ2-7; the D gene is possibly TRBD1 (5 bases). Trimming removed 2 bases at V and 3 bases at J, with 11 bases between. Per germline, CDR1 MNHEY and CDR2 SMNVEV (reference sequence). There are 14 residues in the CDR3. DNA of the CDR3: TGTGCCAGCAGTTTAAGGGGTACCCTCTACGAGCAGTACTTC. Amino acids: CASSLRGTLYEQYF.

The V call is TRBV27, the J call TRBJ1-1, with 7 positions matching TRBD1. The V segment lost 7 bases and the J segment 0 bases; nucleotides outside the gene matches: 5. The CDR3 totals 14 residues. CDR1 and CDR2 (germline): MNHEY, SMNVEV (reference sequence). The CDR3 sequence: CASTRGGMNTEAFF. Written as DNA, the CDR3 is TGTGCCAGCACGAGAGGGGGCATGAACACTGAAGCTTTCTTT.

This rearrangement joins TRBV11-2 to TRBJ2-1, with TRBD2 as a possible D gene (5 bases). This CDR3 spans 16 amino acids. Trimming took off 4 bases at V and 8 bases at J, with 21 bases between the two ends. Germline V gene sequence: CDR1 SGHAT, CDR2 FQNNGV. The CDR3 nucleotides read TGTGCCAGCAGCTGGAGCGGTAGCTGGCTTGGTGATGAGCAGTTCTTC. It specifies CASSWSGSWLGDEQFF.